These 26 T cell receptor beta chains came from one sample sequenced in a study of T cell responses to AZD1222 COVID-19 vaccine. The assay was immunoSEQ multiplex PCR, and TCRdb's table has in-frame clones only and misses some. The sample carries around 120,000 clones, around 92% recorded once. Sample: peripheral blood, taken on day 0 of AZD1222 vaccination. These receptors were taken from an adult in good health.

The chain is built from TRBV7-2 and TRBJ1-1; D ambiguous. CDR3 size: 15 residues. V lost 6 bases and J 7 bases, leaving 21 bases between the germline ends. Germline-derived CDR1 and CDR2 are SGHTA and FQGNSA. The CDR3 DNA reads as TGTGCCAGCAGATATCCCCCGCCGGATTCCGATGAAGCTTTCTTT. It specifies CASRYPPPDSDEAFF.

V usage is TRBV3-1 (or the pseudogene TRBV3-2) and J usage is TRBJ1-1; the D gene is possibly TRBD1 (5 bases). The CDR3 spans 19 residues. Trimming removed 0 bases from V and 1 base from J, with 21 bases in between. Germline V gene sequence: CDR1 LGHDT, CDR2 YNNKEL (reference sequence). CDR3 residues: CASSQDYSDGAGTNTEAFF. CDR3 nucleotides: TGTGCCAGCAGCCAAGACTACTCAGACGGGGCAGGGACGAACACTGAAGCTTTCTTT.

This chain links TRBV27 with TRBJ1-1; D perhaps matches TRBD1 (6 bases). Per germline, CDR1 MNHEY and CDR2 SMNVEV (reference sequence). The CDR3 runs 13 residues. Trimming left V 3 bases short and J 6 bases short, with 11 bases between. As DNA, the CDR3 is TGTGCCAGCAGTTTTTCCCGACAGGCTGAAGCTTTCTTT. Translated, it gives CASSFSRQAEAFF.

V usage is TRBV19 and J usage is TRBJ2-1; TRBD1 aligns across 11 bases. The CDR3 extends over 13 amino acids. CDR1 LNHDA and CDR2 SQIVND come from the germline V gene (reference sequence). The junction had 2 bases not matched to a gene; V was cut back by 6 bases and J by 7 bases. The CDR3 loop reads CASRGTGGNEQFF. In DNA form, the CDR3 reads TGTGCCAGTAGGGGGACAGGGGGGAATGAGCAGTTCTTC.

The chain recombines TRBV7-2 with TRBJ1-1; no definite D call. The CDR3 is 16 residues long. Between the trimmed V and J ends, which lost 1 base and 0 bases, there was a span of 12 bases. Germline V gene lookup returns CDR1 SGHTA and CDR2 FQGNSA. CDR3 sequence: CASSLGGLLMNTEAFF. In nucleotides, the CDR3 is TGTGCCAGCAGCTTAGGCGGCCTACTAATGAACACTGAAGCTTTCTTT.

This rearrangement joins TRBV13 to TRBJ2-1; D gene ambiguous. Per the germline V gene, CDR1 is PRHDT and CDR2 is FYEKMQ (reference sequence). V lost 5 bases, J lost 8 bases, and 19 bases lay in between. CDR3 length: 15 amino acids. The CDR3 sequence: CASSPRVSRADEQFF. The CDR3 coding sequence is TGTGCCAGCAGCCCTAGGGTGAGTAGGGCTGATGAGCAGTTCTTC.

The rearrangement joins TRBV27 to TRBJ1-1; maybe TRBD1 (5 bases). The CDR3 spans 13 residues. V lost 8 bases and J 4 bases, leaving 14 bases between the germline ends. Germline assignment: CDR1 MNHEY and CDR2 SMNVEV (reference sequence). As DNA, the CDR3 is TGTGCCAGCGGCCAGGGCGGGGGCACTGAAGCTTTCTTT. Protein product: CASGQGGGTEAFF.

The genes are TRBV6-5 and TRBJ2-5, with 7 bases lining up with TRBD1. This CDR3 has 15 amino acids. Trimming cost V 4 bases and J 1 base; bases outside gene matches: 6. CDR1 is MNHEY and CDR2 is SVGAGI in the germline V gene. CDR3 in amino acids: CASSSDRAGQETQYF. CDR3 nucleotide sequence: TGTGCCAGCAGTTCTGACAGGGCGGGCCAAGAGACCCAGTACTTC.

This clone was recorded only once. The rearrangement links TRBV5-1 to TRBJ2-6; perhaps TRBD1 as D (5 bases). V gave up 0 bases and J gave up 2 bases, with 6 bases separating them. CDR3 length: 15 amino acids. CDR1 and CDR2 from the germline V gene are SGHRS and YFSETQ. In DNA, the CDR3 is TGCGCCAGCAGCTTGGAAGGGGCTGGGGCCAACGTCCTGACTTTC. It is translated as CASSLEGAGANVLTF.

The chain uses TRBV9 and TRBJ1-2; tentative D call: TRBD1 (5 bases). CDR3 length: 15 amino acids. Germline V CDR1 and CDR2: SGDLS, YYNGEE. The V end lost 4 bases, the J end lost 4 bases, and 17 bases lay between the germline ends. The CDR3 nucleotides are TGTGCCAGCAGCCCCGTTGCTCAGGGTACCTATGGCTACACCTTC. This encodes CASSPVAQGTYGYTF.

This clone was found once. V and J are TRBV5-4 and TRBJ1-2, with D perhaps matching TRBD1 (5 bases). The CDR3 is made up of 15 amino acids. CDR1 and CDR2 (germline): SGHNT, YYREEE (reference sequence). V was pared by 3 bases and J by 3 bases, with 15 bases between. DNA of the CDR3: TGTGCCAGCAGCTCCTATTTTCGGGGGGACTATGGCTACACCTTC. Translation: CASSSYFRGDYGYTF.

In this sample, this clone turned up a few times. This chain connects TRBV10-1 to TRBJ2-2, with TRBD1 matching 9 bases. The CDR3 loop spans 14 amino acids. The germline CDR1 and CDR2 sequences are WNHNN and SYGVQD (reference sequence). V was pared by 8 bases and J by 3 bases, with 4 bases of the junction left unmatched. In DNA form, the CDR3 reads TGCGCCAGCGCGAGGGACAGGGACACCGGGGAGCTGTTTTTT. Protein product: CASARDRDTGELFF.

The chain uses TRBV19 and TRBJ2-1, with D perhaps TRBD1 or TRBD2 (5 bases each). Germline values: CDR1 LNHDA, CDR2 SQIVND (reference sequence). This CDR3 is 15 amino acids long. With 8 bases removed from V and 0 bases from J, the gap between germline ends came to 14 bases. CDR3 in amino acids: CASSPGLSSYNEQFF. CDR3 nucleotides: TGTGCCAGTTCGCCGGGGCTGAGCTCCTACAATGAGCAGTTCTTC.

The chain combines TRBV9 with TRBJ1-3, with 9 positions matching TRBD1. The CDR3 sequence is 17 residues long. Germline CDR1 SGDLS, CDR2 YYNGEE. The V segment lost 0 bases and the J segment 0 bases; nucleotides outside the gene matches: 4. The CDR3 DNA follows: TGTGCCAGCAGCGTAGCCCGGGACAGGGTCTCTGGAAACACCATATATTTT. Translation: CASSVARDRVSGNTIYF.

V gene TRBV5-8 combines with J gene TRBJ2-4, with D possibly being TRBD1 (6 bases). The CDR3 runs to 15 residues. Germline-derived CDR1 and CDR2 are SGHTS and YDEGEE. V lost 5 bases and J 0 bases, leaving 12 bases between the germline ends. The CDR3 region is CASSAGTTAKNIQYF. CDR3 DNA: TGTGCCAGCAGTGCCGGGACAACAGCCAAAAACATTCAGTACTTC.

The rearrangement links TRBV7-2 to TRBJ2-7; D possibly uses TRBD1 or TRBD2 (5 bases each). Germline CDR1 SGHTA, CDR2 FQGNSA. The V and J ends lost 4 bases and 3 bases respectively, with 10 bases between them. The CDR3 is 13 residues long. The CDR3 loop reads CASSSRGVYEQYF. DNA for the CDR3: TGTGCCAGCAGCTCCCGGGGCGTCTACGAGCAGTACTTC.

The rearrangement joins TRBV28 to TRBJ2-4; 8 bases map to TRBD2. The CDR3 length is 20 residues. The trim removed 3 bases at V and 0 bases at J, leaving 16 bases unmatched. The V gene's germline CDR1 is MDHEN and CDR2 SYDVKM. For the CDR3, the DNA is TGTGCCAGCAGTTTCTGGGGTAAGGACGGGAGGGACACAGCCAAAAACATTCAGTACTTC. As protein: CASSFWGKDGRDTAKNIQYF.

A note on this clone: The same CDR3 arises from other DNA sequences in this sample as well. The chain links TRBV6-5 to TRBJ2-3; D is unclear. CDR3 length equals 12 residues. With 2 bases removed from V and 2 bases from J, the gap between germline ends came to 2 bases. Looked up from germline, CDR1 is MNHEY and CDR2 is SVGAGI. CDR3 DNA: TGTGCCAGCAGTTACGACACAGATACGCAGTATTTT. Encoded protein: CASSYDTDTQYF.

The chain has TRBV9 and TRBJ2-1; D could derive from TRBD1 or TRBD2 (5 bases each). The CDR3 covers 17 residues. The V end lost 2 bases, the J end lost 7 bases, and 22 bases lay between the germline ends. CDR1 and CDR2 (germline): SGDLS, YYNGEE. The DNA for the CDR3 is TGTGCCAGCAGCGTTCTTGGGGGTCACACGCAGTGGAATGAGCAGTTCTTC. Translation gives CASSVLGGHTQWNEQFF.

V and J are TRBV21-1 and TRBJ2-7; TRBD1 is the table's D call and was not checked against the DNA. TRBV21-1 is annotated as a pseudogene. The CDR3 totals 17 residues. The CDR3 reads CASSTRNRDRGPYEQYF. CDR3 nucleotide sequence: TGTGCCAGCAGCACTCGCAACCGGGACAGGGGTCCTTATGAGCAGTACTTC.

V is TRBV5-1 and J is TRBJ1-5; TRBD1 might be the D (5 bases). V gave up 5 bases and J gave up 3 bases, with 15 bases separating them. Germline V CDR1 and CDR2: SGHRS, YFSETQ. This CDR3 has 15 amino acids. Written as DNA, the CDR3 is TGCGCCAGCAGGACTGGAGACAGCAACAATCAGCCCCAGCATTTT. It is translated as CASRTGDSNNQPQHF.

The rearrangement uses TRBV30 and TRBJ1-2; D gene unclear. The V gene lost 7 bases and the J gene lost 4 bases, with 22 bases spanning the gap. Germline lookup yields CDR1 GTSNPN and CDR2 SVGIG (reference sequence). The CDR3 runs to 15 residues. The CDR3 sequence: CASVAPASAGYGYTF. Here the CDR3 DNA reads TGTGCCTCCGTGGCCCCGGCCTCGGCGGGCTATGGCTACACCTTC.

This chain uses TRBV7-2 with TRBJ1-1, with a possible D match to TRBD1 (5 bases). The germline V and J ends were trimmed by 5 bases and 1 base, with 8 bases remaining between them. The CDR3 runs 13 residues. Per germline, CDR1 SGHTA and CDR2 FQGNSA. This CDR3 reads CASSEGRNTEAFF. The CDR3 DNA is TGTGCCAGCAGCGAGGGACGGAACACTGAAGCTTTCTTT.

V is TRBV9 and J is TRBJ1-1, with D hard to call. The V and J ends lost 2 bases and 0 bases respectively, with 11 bases between them. The germline V gene has CDR1 SGDLS and CDR2 YYNGEE. The CDR3 loop spans 15 amino acids. The CDR3 sequence: CASSVSPGMNTEAFF. The CDR3 nucleotides read TGTGCCAGCAGCGTGAGCCCGGGGATGAACACTGAAGCTTTCTTT. Using reference TRBV9 and TRBJ1-1 for the parts outside the CDR3, the full variable domain is DSGVTQTPKHLITATGQRVTLRCSPRSGDLSVYWYQQSLDQGLQFLIQYYNGEERAKGNILERFSAQQFPDLHSELNLSSLELGDSALYFCASSVSPGMNTEAFFGQGTRLTVV.

V and J are TRBV27 and TRBJ2-1; no reliable D call. V lost 3 bases, J lost 0 bases, and 12 bases lay in between. The germline V gene has CDR1 MNHEY and CDR2 SMNVEV (reference sequence). This CDR3 comprises 16 residues. CDR3 loop: CASSFAAPSSYNEQFF. In nucleotides, the CDR3 is TGTGCCAGCAGTTTTGCGGCTCCAAGCTCCTACAATGAGCAGTTCTTC.

V and J are TRBV5-8 and TRBJ2-5; D gene uncertain. Germline values: CDR1 SGHTS, CDR2 YDEGEE. This CDR3 is 14 amino acids long. Between the trimmed V and J ends, which lost 3 bases and 1 base, there was a span of 10 bases. This CDR3 is CASSWGTVQETQYF. CDR3 sequence (DNA): TGTGCCAGCAGCTGGGGAACAGTCCAAGAGACCCAGTACTTC.